This T cell receptor (beta chain) was captured in a study of cytomegalovirus exposure and HLA in healthy donors. CDR3 length: 13 amino acids. CDR1 and CDR2 from the germline V gene are MNHEY and SMNVEV (reference sequence). Deletions cut 1 base from V and 9 bases from J, with 10 bases between. In this sample, this clone turned up a few times. What it binds is unknown. The study's findings and limits: Later analysis identified about 15,000 TCR beta sequences associated with HLA alleles, using a false discovery rate threshold of 0.05. When presence/absence was analysed, sequencing depth was taken to be roughly uniform across donors. Some TCR beta chains (roughly 150 of them) were listed as cytomegalovirus-associated.

PCR involved 60 Vbeta and 13 Jbeta primers. TCRdb's copy holds only in-frame clones and misses some; the assay was immunoSEQ multiplex PCR. This table has 85,000 to 90,000 clones, around 85% appearing once. The receptor was isolated from a man aged 40-49 years in good health and CMV-seropositive. The sequenced sample was PBMCs. J is TRBJ1-3 and V is TRBV27, with TRBD1 as a possible D gene (6 bases). CDR3 amino acids: CASSLYGGSTIYF. Written as DNA, the CDR3 is TGTGCCAGCAGTTTATATGGGGGCTCCACCATATATTTT.